This TCR beta chain stems from a study of OX40 agonist ivuxolimab in advanced cancers. Background on the study: An agonistic anti-OX40 (CD134) antibody, ivuxolimab, was used to treat the patients. A mean age of approximately 60 years, range about 23 to 80, was recorded, and 80% to 90% were male.

Germline V gene lookup returns CDR1 MNHEY and CDR2 SVGAGI. The CDR3 loop spans 15 amino acids. Only in-frame clones appear in the TCRdb table, and some are missing; sequencing was by immunoSEQ multiplex PCR. The sample has 36,000 or so clones, roughly 80% seen once; the top ten hold 11%. This clone was detected only a few times. Its antigen is not identified. Study findings and constraints: The average count of expanded clones was higher among CD8+ T cells than among CD4+.

Sample: CD4+ or CD8+ T cells sorted from blood, taken in a trial of the OX40 agonist ivuxolimab. This receptor was taken from an adult with an advanced solid tumor such as melanoma, head and neck, liver or kidney cancer. The chain has TRBV6-5 and TRBJ2-5; D unresolved. The J call may be incorrect, as the DNA end agrees better with TRBJ2-7. CDR3 nucleotide sequence: TGTGCCAGCAGTTACTCCTCAATGAATCGACTCGAGCAGTACTTC. This gives the protein CASSYSSMNRLEQYF.